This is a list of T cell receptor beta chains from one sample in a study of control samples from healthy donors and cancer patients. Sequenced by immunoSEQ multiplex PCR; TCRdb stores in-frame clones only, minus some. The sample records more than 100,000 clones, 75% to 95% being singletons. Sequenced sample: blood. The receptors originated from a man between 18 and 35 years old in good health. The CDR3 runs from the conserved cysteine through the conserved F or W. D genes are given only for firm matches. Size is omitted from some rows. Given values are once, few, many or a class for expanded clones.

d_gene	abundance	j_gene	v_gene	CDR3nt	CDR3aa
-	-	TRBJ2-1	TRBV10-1	TGCGCCAGCAGCTCCGGACAGACCAATGAGCAGTTCTTC	CASSSGQTNEQFF
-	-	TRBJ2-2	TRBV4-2	TGTGCCAGCAGCCAAGATCGGAGACAGCTGAACACCGGGGAGCTGTTTTTT	CASSQDRRQLNTGELFF
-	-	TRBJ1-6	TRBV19	TGTGCCAGCACAGCTTTCTATAATTCACCCCTCCACTTT	CASTAFYNSPLHF
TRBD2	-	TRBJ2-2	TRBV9	TGTGCCAGCAGCGTAGGAACTGGGACTAGCGGGGGGGCCGGGGAGCTGTTTTTT	CASSVGTGTSGGAGELFF
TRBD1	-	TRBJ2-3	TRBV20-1	TGCAGTGCGCAGACAGGGAATACGCAGTATTTT	CSAQTGNTQYF
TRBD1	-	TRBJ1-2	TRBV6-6	TGTGCCAGCAGCCTAAGAAAGGGTTTGAGGGGACAGGTCGATGGGCCTGGCTACACCTTC	CASSLRKGLRGQVDGPGYTF
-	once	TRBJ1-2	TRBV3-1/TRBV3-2	TGTGCCAGCAGCTCCCGGACAGATCTTAACTATGGCTACACCTTC	CASSSRTDLNYGYTF
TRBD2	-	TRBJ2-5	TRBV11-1	TGTGCCAGCAGCTTGGAACTAGCGACGCAAGAGACCCAGTACTTC	CASSLELATQETQYF
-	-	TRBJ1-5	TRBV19	TGTGCCAGTAGTATAAGCCCCTGGACCAAAACCTATAGCAATCAGCCCCAGCATTTT	CASSISPWTKTYSNQPQHF
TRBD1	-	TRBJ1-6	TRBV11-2	TGTGCCAGCAGCTCAGACAGGGGGATGTATAATTCACCCCTCCACTTT	CASSSDRGMYNSPLHF
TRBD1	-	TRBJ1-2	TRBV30	TGTGCCTGGAGCGGGACAGGCGGAGGTGGCTACACCTTC	CAWSGTGGGGYTF
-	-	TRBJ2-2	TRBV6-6	TGTGCCAGCAGTTACTTGGGAGCCGGGGAGCTGTTTTTT	CASSYLGAGELFF
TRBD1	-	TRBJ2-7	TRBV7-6	TGTGCCAGCAGCTTAGAAGGGACAGGGAGGCACGAGCAGTACTTC	CASSLEGTGRHEQYF
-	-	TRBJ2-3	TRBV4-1	TGCGCCAGCAGCCAAGAAAGGGCAGGGATTGCGGATACGCAGTATTTT	CASSQERAGIADTQYF
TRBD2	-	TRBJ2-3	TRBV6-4	TGTGCCAGCAGTGACTCAGCGGGGGGGCATGGAGATACGCAGTATTTT	CASSDSAGGHGDTQYF
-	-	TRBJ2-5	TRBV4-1	TGCGCCAGCAGCCAACCACGGCGGGGGCCACGGGAGACCCAGTACTTC	CASSQPRRGPRETQYF
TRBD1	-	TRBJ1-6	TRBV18	TGTGCCAGCTCACCTGGGACAGGGCCGAATTCACCCCTCCACTTT	CASSPGTGPNSPLHF
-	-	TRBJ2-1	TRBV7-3	TGTGCCAGCAGCTTAACCCCGGGACTGGGGGAGCAGTTCTTC	CASSLTPGLGEQFF
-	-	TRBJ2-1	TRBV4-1	TGCGCCAGCAGCCAAGGGCAAGGGGAGAGATACAATGAGCAGTTCTTC	CASSQGQGERYNEQFF
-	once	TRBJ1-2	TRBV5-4	TGTGCCAGCAGCTTGAGAGGGTATGGCTACACCTTC	CASSLRGYGYTF
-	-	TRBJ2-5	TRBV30	TGTGCCTGGACACGGGGAGGTGGAGAGACCCAGTACTTC	CAWTRGGGETQYF
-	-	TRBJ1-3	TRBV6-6	TGTGCCAGCAGTTACTCGAGGGTCTCTGGAAACACCATATATTTT	CASSYSRVSGNTIYF
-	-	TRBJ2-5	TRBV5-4	TGTGCCAGCAGCGACAACTGGGGCCTAGGGACCCAGTACTTC	CASSDNWGLGTQYF
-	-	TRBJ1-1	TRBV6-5	TGTGCCAGCTCAAATCGGGGGTTGAACACTGAAGCTTTCTTT	CASSNRGLNTEAFF
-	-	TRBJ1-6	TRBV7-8	TGTGCCAGCAGCTACGCCCTTGGCGGGTCACCCCTCCACTTT	CASSYALGGSPLHF
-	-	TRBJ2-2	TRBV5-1	TGCGCCAGCAGCTTGGATAACCGACTCCCGTCGAACACCGGGGAGCTGTTTTTT	CASSLDNRLPSNTGELFF
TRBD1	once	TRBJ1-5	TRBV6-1	TGTGCCAGCAGTGAACCTGGCTACAGGGGGCATCAGCCCCAGCATTTT	CASSEPGYRGHQPQHF
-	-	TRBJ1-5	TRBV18	TGTGCCAGCTCACCATCAACCCACGCCTTGAATCAGCCCCAGCATTTT	CASSPSTHALNQPQHF
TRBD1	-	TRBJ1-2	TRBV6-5	TGTGCCAGCACCCCCGGACAGGCTAACTATGGCTACACCTTC	CASTPGQANYGYTF
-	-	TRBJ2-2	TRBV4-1	TGCGCCAGCAGCCAAGGGCTTCGCGACACCGGGGAGCTGTTTTTT	CASSQGLRDTGELFF
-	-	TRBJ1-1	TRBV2	TGTGCCAGCACCAGGGGTCTGAACACTGAAGCTTTCTTT	CASTRGLNTEAFF
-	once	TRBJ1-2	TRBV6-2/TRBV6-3	TGTGCCAGCAGTCCCAGGGAGAAGGGCTACACCTTC	CASSPREKGYTF
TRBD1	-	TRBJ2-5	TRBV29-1	TGCAGCGGCTTAGACAGGGCCCAAGAGACCCAGTACTTC	CSGLDRAQETQYF
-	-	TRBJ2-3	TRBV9	TGTGCCAGCAGCGTAGCTGACAGCACAGATACGCAGTATTTT	CASSVADSTDTQYF
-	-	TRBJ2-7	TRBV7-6	TGTGCCAGCAGCTCCTCGGGGTACGAGCAGTACTTC	CASSSSGYEQYF
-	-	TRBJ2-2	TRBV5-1	TGCGCCAGCAGCTTAACAGGGACCGGGGAGCTGTTTTTT	CASSLTGTGELFF
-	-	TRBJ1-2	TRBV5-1	TGCGCCAGCAGCTTGGCCCTAACCTATGGCTACACCTTC	CASSLALTYGYTF
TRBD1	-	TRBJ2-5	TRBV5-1	TGCGCCAGCAGCCAAATCCCCCCGACAGGGCAAGAGACCCAGTACTTC	CASSQIPPTGQETQYF
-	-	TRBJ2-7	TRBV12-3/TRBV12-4	TGTGCCAGCAGTTTGAGTAGCTTAGGCGAGCAGTACTTC	CASSLSSLGEQYF
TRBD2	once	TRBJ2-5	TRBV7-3	TGTGCCAGCAGCTTAAAGGCCTTGGTGCGGGGGGGCCAAGAGACCCAGTACTTC	CASSLKALVRGGQETQYF
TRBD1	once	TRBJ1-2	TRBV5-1	TGCGCCAGCAGCTACCGGGACAGGAACTATGGCTACACCTTC	CASSYRDRNYGYTF
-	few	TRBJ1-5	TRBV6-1	TGTGCCAGCAGTGAGGGTTTGGGTAGTCAGCCCCAGCATTTT	CASSEGLGSQPQHF
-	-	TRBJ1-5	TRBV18	TGTGCCAGCTCACCGACCCCTGGGTCCGGGGATAGCAATCAGCCCCAGCATTTT	CASSPTPGSGDSNQPQHF